The TCR beta chain under discussion was sequenced for a study of early T cells in non-severe SARS-CoV-2 infection. Study observations and caveats: Lookups in VDJdb leaned toward anti-spike CD8 responses and missed private and CD4 specificities.

This clonotype came up many times. What it binds is unknown. V dropped 2 bases and J dropped 7; count of bases not matched to a gene: 8. This CDR3 region has 16 residues. CDR1 is GTSNPN, CDR2 SVGIG, per germline (reference sequence). TCRdb reprocessed the 5' RACE reads with MiXCR, giving one entry per CDR3 protein. This table holds fewer than 80,000 distinct CDR3 sequences, roughly 9.5% found once. Source material: whole blood. The TCR originated in an adult who was a healthcare worker with PCR-confirmed SARS-CoV-2 infection or an uninfected control (not recorded which). V gene TRBV30 combines with J gene TRBJ1-6, with TRBD1 matching 10 bases. The CDR3 region has the DNA TGTGCCTGGAGTAGAGGGACAGGGGTAGGCAATTCACCCCTCCACTTT. Its protein product is CAWSRGTGVGNSPLHF.